This T cell receptor beta chain was recovered during a study of read filtering for tumor transcriptome and immune sequencing. The ends were cut back, 4 bases at V and 6 bases at J, with 10 bases in the middle. Germline CDR1 reads LNHDA; CDR2 reads SQIVND (reference sequence). The CDR3 covers 12 residues. From 400 to 450 ng of RNA, a library with molecular barcoded alpha/delta and beta/gamma adaptors was made. TCRdb redid the calling of the reads with MiXCR, one entry per CDR3 protein. The sample gives some 120,000 distinct CDR3 sequences, over 10% of which show up once; roughly 11% is in the top ten.

V gene TRBV19 combines with J gene TRBJ2-7; no firm D call. The sequenced material came from a population of CD138-negative cells sorted from bone marrow. The sequence was obtained from a donor over 35 with multiple myeloma. The CDR3 nucleotides read TGTGCCAGTAGTAATCTGCAAGCCGAGCAGTACTTC. As protein: CASSNLQAEQYF.